One and the same sample provided the 18 T cell receptor beta chains below, sequenced in a study of cytomegalovirus exposure and HLA in healthy donors. Primers: 60 Vbeta forward and 13 Jbeta reverse. TCRdb's table, derived via immunoSEQ multiplex PCR, lists solely in-frame clones and lacks some. The data hold 150,000 to 200,000 clones, with approximately 80% observed a single time. The sample taken for sequencing was PBMCs. These TCRs come from a woman aged 18 to 35 in good health and CMV-seronegative.

The CDR3 DNA sequence: TGCAGCGTTGCCGCAGGGGTTAACTACGAGCAGTACTTC. Encoded protein: CSVAAGVNYEQYF. This chain connects TRBV29-1 to TRBJ2-7, with D perhaps TRBD1 (6 bases). V was trimmed by 4 bases and J by 3 bases, leaving 13 bases between them. CDR1 is SQVTM and CDR2 is ANQGSEA in the germline V gene. CDR3 length: 13 residues.

This chain links TRBV14 with TRBJ1-4; 8 bases line up with TRBD1. V was pared by 0 bases and J by 9 bases, with 9 bases of the junction left unmatched. This CDR3 contains 16 residues. Germline V lookup: CDR1 SGHDN, CDR2 FVKESK. CDR3 DNA sequence: TGTGCCAGCAGCCAAGACCCGAGGACAGGGTACCAAAAACTGTTTTTT. This codes for CASSQDPRTGYQKLFF.

The chain joins TRBV19 to TRBJ1-4, with a tentative D call TRBD1 (5 bases). Per germline, CDR1 LNHDA and CDR2 SQIVND (reference sequence). The V end was cut by 5 bases, the J end by 7 bases, with 14 bases between. The CDR3 has 14 residues. The CDR3 coding sequence is TGTGCCAGTAGTCCCCCAGGGAGGGGTGAAAAACTGTTTTTT. It codes for CASSPPGRGEKLFF. The full variable domain, with the rest looked up from reference TRBV19 and TRBJ1-4, is DGGITQSPKYLFRKEGQNVTLSCEQNLNHDAMYWYRQDPGQGLRLIYYSQIVNDFQKGDIAEGYSVSREKKESFPLTVTSAQKNPTAFYLCASSPPGRGEKLFFGSGTQLSVL.

The chain recombines TRBV5-1 with TRBJ2-1; TRBD2 matches 8 bases. The CDR3 extends over 14 amino acids. J lost 6 bases, V lost 5 bases, and 7 bases had no gene match. The germline V gene has CDR1 SGHRS and CDR2 YFSETQ. CDR3 bases: TGCGCCAGCAGTGGGGTAGCGGGAAGCAATGAGCAGTTCTTC. Amino acids: CASSGVAGSNEQFF.

The chain couples TRBV5-4 to TRBJ2-1, with a weak D call TRBD1 (6 bases). Trimming took off 10 bases at V and 1 base at J, with 15 bases between the two ends. The germline CDR1 and CDR2 sequences are SGHNT and YYREEE (reference sequence). The length of the CDR3 is 14 residues. The CDR3 sequence: CACRDNPSYNEQFF. The CDR3 DNA reads TGTGCCTGCCGGGACAATCCATCCTACAATGAGCAGTTCTTC.

This chain connects TRBV6-6 to TRBJ2-1; TRBD2 agrees at 13 bases. The trim removed 5 bases at V and 6 bases at J, leaving 4 bases unmatched. Germline V gene sequence: CDR1 MNHNY, CDR2 SVGAGI (reference sequence). This CDR3 region has 15 residues. CDR3 loop: CASSAGLAGTNEQFF. The DNA for the CDR3 is TGTGCCAGCAGTGCGGGACTAGCGGGAACCAATGAGCAGTTCTTC.

This chain links TRBV29-1 with TRBJ1-1, with TRBD1 as a possible D gene (5 bases). From germline, CDR1 is SQVTM and CDR2 ANQGSEA. The V end lost 7 bases, the J end lost 4 bases, and 13 bases lay between the germline ends. The CDR3 is 12 residues long. The CDR3 DNA reads as TGCAGCGCCACCTTTGGGGCCACTGAAGCTTTCTTT. It is translated as CSATFGATEAFF.

The chain uses TRBV10-2 and TRBJ1-5; no definite D call. Trimming removed 3 bases from V and 5 bases from J, with 11 bases in between. CDR1 and CDR2 (germline): WSHSY, SAAADI. This CDR3 has 14 residues. The CDR3 DNA reads TGCGCCAGCAGTGACATGGGCAGGCATCAGCCCCAGCATTTT. Its translation: CASSDMGRHQPQHF.

This clone was observed a few times. V gene TRBV5-1 combines with J gene TRBJ2-7, with D uncertain. Germline lookup yields CDR1 SGHRS and CDR2 YFSETQ. This CDR3 has 13 amino acids. V was trimmed by 1 base and J by 0 bases, leaving 5 bases between them. The CDR3 DNA is TGCGCCAGCAGCTTGACGAGCTCCTACGAGCAGTACTTC. It codes for CASSLTSSYEQYF.

V and J are TRBV6-6 and TRBJ2-7, with 7 bases aligning to TRBD2. J lost 1 base, V lost 8 bases, and 14 bases had no gene match. The length of the CDR3 is 16 residues. Germline V CDR1 and CDR2: MNHNY, SVGAGI (reference sequence). The CDR3 here is CASSNEVVGGSYEQYF. The CDR3 region has the DNA TGTGCCAGCTCCAACGAGGTAGTCGGGGGGTCCTACGAGCAGTACTTC.

This rearrangement joins TRBV18 to TRBJ1-1; D remains unclear. CDR1 and CDR2 from the germline V gene are KGHSH and LQKENI. Trimming shortened V by 4 bases and J by 3 bases, and 9 bases separated the two germline ends. The CDR3 totals 13 residues. CDR3 in DNA: TGTGCCAGCTCACTGGCAGTTGACACTGAAGCTTTCTTT. Residues: CASSLAVDTEAFF.

The chain recombines TRBV2 with TRBJ1-1, with unresolved D. Trimming removed 7 bases from V and 7 bases from J, with 13 bases in between. Per the germline V gene, CDR1 is SNHLY and CDR2 is FYNNEI. This CDR3 has 12 amino acids. CDR3 DNA sequence: TGTGCCAGCATTAGGGTTGGGAGTGAAGCTTTCTTT. This gives the protein CASIRVGSEAFF.

The CDR3 protein is CASSMGQGVYNEQFF. The CDR3 DNA reads TGTGCCAGTAGTATGGGACAGGGAGTGTACAATGAGCAGTTCTTC. This rearrangement joins TRBV19 to TRBJ2-1; TRBD1 aligns across 9 bases. Germline assignment: CDR1 LNHDA and CDR2 SQIVND (reference sequence). CDR3 length: 15 residues. The junction had 4 bases not matched to a gene; V was cut back by 3 bases and J by 4 bases.

This chain joins TRBV18 and TRBJ2-2, with a possible D match to TRBD1 (6 bases). The V end lost 5 bases, the J end lost 5 bases, and 18 bases lay between the germline ends. This CDR3 comprises 16 residues. CDR1 and CDR2 from the germline V gene are KGHSH and LQKENI. CDR3 protein: CASSAMQGLGTGELFF. The DNA of the CDR3 is TGTGCCAGCTCAGCGATGCAGGGGCTGGGAACCGGGGAGCTGTTTTTT.

The gene calls are TRBV28 and TRBJ2-7; D is ambiguous. This CDR3 has 13 residues. V shed 5 bases and J shed 0 bases, with 8 bases lying between them. CDR1 is MDHEN, CDR2 SYDVKM, per germline. The CDR3 sequence: CASSPLPSYEQYF. CDR3 bases: TGTGCCAGCAGTCCCCTCCCCTCCTACGAGCAGTACTTC.

The chain links TRBV19 to TRBJ1-5, with D perhaps matching TRBD1 (5 bases). CDR3 length equals 14 residues. Trimming cost V 6 bases and J 5 bases, with 14 bases left between them. Germline V lookup: CDR1 LNHDA, CDR2 SQIVND (reference sequence). Here the CDR3 DNA reads TGTGCCAGTAGAGACAGCCAGATTTATCAGCCCCAGCATTTT. It codes for CASRDSQIYQPQHF.

CDR3 in amino acids: CASSGQGGGELFF. CDR3 nucleotide sequence: TGTGCCAGCAGCGGACAGGGGGGCGGGGAGCTGTTTTTT. This rearrangement joins TRBV7-3 to TRBJ2-2; the match to TRBD1 covers 10 bases. This CDR3 spans 13 amino acids. Germline-derived CDR1 and CDR2 are SGHTA and FQGTGA. With 5 bases clipped from V and 7 bases from J, the junction kept 1 base outside the gene matches.

Comments on this clone: Germline is not matched at one junction end, which may reflect a read error. J is TRBJ2-4 and V is TRBV7-9; 8 nucleotides line up with TRBD1. The CDR3 is 12 amino acids. CDR1 SEHNR and CDR2 FQNEAQ come from the germline V gene (reference sequence). This chain's CDR3 is CSSRPGGNIQYF. The CDR3, as DNA: TGTTCCAGCAGACCAGGGGGCAACATTCAGTACTTC.